This TCR beta chain was documented in a study of CD8+CD57+ T cells in acquired aplastic anemia. TCR beta VDJ and CDR3 profiling used genomic DNA as template. A single record per CDR3 protein comes from TCRdb applying MiXCR to the reads. The sample has 100,000 to 150,000 distinct CDR3 sequences, around 46% seen once. This clonotype has only a few counts. The germline V gene encodes CDR1 LNHNV and CDR2 YYDKDF (reference sequence). The V gene lost 2 bases and the J gene lost 8 bases, with 16 bases spanning the gap. This CDR3 comprises 15 residues. The sequence was collected from a human donor in good health, serving as a control. The J gene is TRBJ2-1, the V gene TRBV15; tentatively, D is TRBD2 (7 bases). The specimen was sorted CD4+, CD8+, or CD8+CD57+ T cells (not recorded which) from PBMCs. The CDR3 nucleotides are TGTGCCACCAGCAGACCTGAGGGGGGGGTTGATGAGCAGTTCTTC. Residues: CATSRPEGGVDEQFF.